This T cell receptor (beta chain) was identified in a study of blood T cells in healthy people across ages. The second PCR ran roughly 6 to 11 cycles with a sample-barcoded 5' primer and J-beta primers. TCRdb fed the 5' RACE reads into MiXCR, producing one record per CDR3 protein. Seen here are some 320,000 distinct CDR3 sequences, less than 30% observed once, and the top ten hold 29%. A note on this clonotype: What it binds is unknown.

Study results and limitations: Age advanced and TCR beta diversity per million T cells fell, roughly linearly.

Unmatched junction bases numbered 8, after V lost 5 bases and J lost 7 bases. The CDR3 length is 15 residues. Germline loops: CDR1 SGHTA, CDR2 FQGTGA. The sequencing input was blood. The clonotype was recovered from a woman aged 65 to 85 in good health. The chain uses TRBV7-3 and TRBJ2-1, with 10 bases matching TRBD2. CDR3 region: CASSPTGLASNEQFF. The CDR3 DNA sequence: TGTGCCAGCAGCCCCACGGGACTAGCGTCGAATGAGCAGTTCTTC.